Below, 32 T cell receptor beta chains from the same sample are listed, as sequenced in a study of beta chain features in type 1 diabetes. Study results and caveats: People with Type 1 diabetes carried modestly yet significantly shorter TCRB CDR3s in all four CD4+ subsets.

Expressed TCRB transcripts were sequenced, since all the RNA that had been isolated was reverse transcribed. Profiling relied on immunoSEQ multiplex PCR, and the TCRdb table lists in-frame clones only, not all of them. In the table there are about 660,000 clones, over 12% of which are singletons. Which antigens these TCRs recognize remains unknown. The sample was naive CD4+ T cells from blood. Receptor source: a man younger than 35 with type 1 diabetes.

The genes are TRBV5-4 and TRBJ2-5; 7 bases match TRBD1. V dropped 4 bases and J dropped 0; count of bases not matched to a gene: 6. Germline CDR1 SGHNT, CDR2 YYREEE (reference sequence). The CDR3 is 15 amino acids. In DNA, the CDR3 is TGTGCCAGCAGCCCGGGACAGCAGTACCAAGAGACCCAGTACTTC. This encodes CASSPGQQYQETQYF.

This clone showed up just a few times. This sequence joins TRBV7-2 and TRBJ2-5; 10 bases are shared with TRBD2. The DNA end is a closer match to TRBJ2-7, so the J assignment may be wrong. This CDR3 has 14 residues. In germline, CDR1 is SGHTA, CDR2 FQGNSA. CDR3 nucleotide sequence: TGTGCCAGCAGATACACTAGCGGGGCCTACGAGCAGTACTTC. It is translated as CASRYTSGAYEQYF.

The gene calls are TRBV14 and TRBJ2-2, with D perhaps TRBD2 (6 bases). The germline CDR1 and CDR2 sequences are SGHDN and FVKESK. CDR3 size: 14 residues. Trimming left V 4 bases short and J 2 bases short, with 8 bases between. This CDR3 reads CASSRGLNTGELFF. CDR3 in DNA: TGTGCCAGCAGCCGGGGACTTAACACCGGGGAGCTGTTTTTT.

The V and J genes are TRBV5-1 and TRBJ2-1; possible D gene TRBD1, 6 bases. The CDR3 has 16 amino acids. The germline gives CDR1 SGHRS, CDR2 YFSETQ. The germline V and J ends were trimmed by 0 bases and 0 bases, with 10 bases remaining between them. The CDR3 protein is CASSLAGHSSYNEQFF. CDR3 bases: TGCGCCAGCAGCTTGGCGGGACATAGCTCCTACAATGAGCAGTTCTTC.

This clone was found a few times. The chain combines TRBV10-3 with TRBJ2-2; D gene unclear. The CDR3 loop spans 11 amino acids. Per germline, CDR1 ENHRY and CDR2 SYGVKD. DNA for the CDR3: TGTGCTTCCAGTAGCACCGGGGAGCTGTTTTTT. Its translation: CASSSTGELFF.

As to this clone: Other DNA sequences of this sample code for an identical CDR3. The chain joins TRBV9 to TRBJ2-2; the D is unclear. Trimming removed 1 base from V and 5 bases from J, with 6 bases in between. In germline, CDR1 is SGDLS, CDR2 YYNGEE. The CDR3 consists of 13 residues. The CDR3 DNA reads as TGTGCCAGCAGCGTAAGTGGAACCGGGGAGCTGTTTTTT. Translated: CASSVSGTGELFF.

The sample holds a few counts of this clone. V is TRBV9 and J is TRBJ2-1; D may correspond to TRBD1 or TRBD2 (5 bases each). V was cut by 0 bases and J by 5 bases, with 9 bases left in between. Germline V gene lookup returns CDR1 SGDLS and CDR2 YYNGEE. The CDR3 has 14 amino acids. CDR3 sequence (DNA): TGTGCCAGCAGCGTAGACCCGGGGCACAATGAGCAGTTCTTC. It encodes CASSVDPGHNEQFF.

This clone was detected a few times. V gene TRBV30 combines with J gene TRBJ1-1, with D perhaps TRBD1 (6 bases). Trimming took off 6 bases at V and 6 bases at J, with 11 bases between the two ends. CDR1 GTSNPN and CDR2 SVGIG come from the germline V gene (reference sequence). This CDR3 region has 11 residues. The CDR3: CACTGSPEAFF. The CDR3 DNA sequence: TGTGCCTGTACAGGGTCGCCTGAAGCTTTCTTT.

The rearrangement uses TRBV29-1 and TRBJ2-1; perhaps TRBD2 as D (6 bases). This CDR3 comprises 14 residues. Germline assignment: CDR1 SQVTM and CDR2 ANQGSEA. In DNA form, the CDR3 reads TGCAGTGGAGGAGGGAGGACGACCTACAATGAGCAGTTCTTC. This sequence encodes CSGGGRTTYNEQFF.

This chain joins TRBV18 and TRBJ2-7; D remains ambiguous. This CDR3 has 14 amino acids. Germline V lookup: CDR1 KGHSH, CDR2 LQKENI. The V gene lost 4 bases and the J gene lost 5 bases, with 15 bases spanning the gap. The CDR3 sequence is CASSQSRVGNEQYF. CDR3 in DNA: TGTGCCAGCTCACAGTCTAGGGTGGGGAACGAGCAGTACTTC. The full variable domain, with the rest looked up from reference TRBV18 and TRBJ2-7, is NAGVMQNPRHLVRRRGQEARLRCSPMKGHSHVYWYRQLPEEGLKFMVYLQKENIIDESGMPKERFSAEFPKEGPSILRIQQVVRGDSAAYFCASSQSRVGNEQYFGPGTRLTVT.

V and J are TRBV27 and TRBJ2-1, with 14 bases aligning to TRBD2. The CDR3 is 16 residues long. The V segment lost 5 bases and the J segment 8 bases; nucleotides outside the gene matches: 8. CDR1 is MNHEY, CDR2 SMNVEV, per germline (reference sequence). The CDR3 protein is CASSHHGTSGSDEQFF. The DNA of the CDR3 is TGTGCCAGCAGTCATCATGGGACTAGCGGGAGTGATGAGCAGTTCTTC.

The chain has TRBV5-4 and TRBJ2-1, with 9 bases aligning to TRBD1. The CDR3 contains 15 residues. CDR1 and CDR2 (germline): SGHNT, YYREEE (reference sequence). J lost 8 bases, V lost 4 bases, and 10 bases had no gene match. This chain's CDR3 is CASSLGTGIMDEQFF. CDR3 coding DNA: TGTGCCAGCAGCCTTGGGACAGGGATAATGGATGAGCAGTTCTTC.

The chain joins TRBV5-4 to TRBJ1-1; the match to TRBD1 covers 9 bases. Germline V CDR1 and CDR2: SGHNT, YYREEE (reference sequence). The CDR3 length is 17 residues. Trimming removed 5 bases from V and 1 base from J; junction bases left unmatched: 12. CDR3 protein: CASSYPGQGRKNTEAFF. The CDR3 nucleotides read TGTGCCAGCAGTTACCCGGGACAGGGCCGCAAGAACACTGAAGCTTTCTTT.

J is TRBJ1-1 and V is TRBV18; no firm D call. The CDR3 length is 17 residues. In germline, CDR1 is KGHSH, CDR2 LQKENI. The germline V and J ends were trimmed by 6 bases and 0 bases, with 20 bases remaining between them. The CDR3 DNA sequence: TGTGCCAGCTCCCAGGTCTTGGGTGGGAGAATGAACACTGAAGCTTTCTTT. This codes for CASSQVLGGRMNTEAFF.

The table lists this clone with a few counts. The chain couples TRBV5-1 to TRBJ2-1; 15 bases agree with TRBD2. Germline CDR1 and CDR2: SGHRS and YFSETQ. The CDR3 consists of 17 residues. Trimming cost V 0 bases and J 6 bases; bases outside gene matches: 4. CDR3 bases: TGCGCCAGCAGCTTGGGGACTAGCGGGAGGGAACGCAATGAGCAGTTCTTC. Its translation: CASSLGTSGRERNEQFF.

The CDR3 DNA sequence: TGTGCCAGCAGCTTCAGGGATTTGGTAGGTCAGCCCCAGCATTTT. It is translated as CASSFRDLVGQPQHF. The rearrangement links TRBV7-2 to TRBJ1-5; D perhaps matches TRBD1 (5 bases). CDR1 and CDR2 from the germline V gene are SGHTA and FQGNSA. The V end was cut by 3 bases, the J end by 6 bases, with 15 bases between. This CDR3 has 15 amino acids.

The genes are TRBV5-1 and TRBJ2-7, with 9 bases lining up with TRBD1. There are 16 residues in the CDR3. V shed 0 bases and J 2 bases; nucleotides not matched to a gene: 6. In germline, CDR1 is SGHRS, CDR2 YFSETQ. CDR3 coding DNA: TGCGCCAGCAGCTTGGGTACCGGGACAGGGACCTACGAGCAGTACTTC. It translates to CASSLGTGTGTYEQYF.

CDR3 in amino acids: CASSWGGDSKSPLHF. The CDR3 DNA reads as TGTGCCAGCAGCTGGGGAGGAGATTCCAAATCACCCCTCCACTTT. The chain employs TRBV7-9 and TRBJ1-6, with D unclear. The CDR3 is 15 amino acids. Germline V CDR1 and CDR2: SEHNR, FQNEAQ (reference sequence). The V and J ends lost 4 bases and 10 bases respectively, with 17 bases between them.

V and J are TRBV30 and TRBJ2-6, with 12 nucleotides matching TRBD2. The CDR3 spans 16 residues. Losses at the gene ends were 4 bases for V and 10 bases for J; bases not matched to a gene: 11. Per the germline V gene, CDR1 is GTSNPN and CDR2 is SVGIG (reference sequence). This chain's CDR3 is CAWTLGLAGSGNVLTF. The CDR3, as DNA: TGTGCCTGGACCTTGGGACTAGCGGGCTCCGGAAACGTCCTGACTTTC. The full variable domain, with the rest looked up from reference TRBV30 and TRBJ2-6, is SQTIHQWPATLVQPVGSPLSLECTVEGTSNPNLYWYRQAAGRGLQLLFYSVGIGQISSEVPQNLSASRPQDRQFILSSKKLLLSDSGFYLCAWTLGLAGSGNVLTFGAGSRLTVL.

The V and J genes are TRBV30 and TRBJ2-5; D may be TRBD2 (7 bases). Trimming removed 0 bases from V and 4 bases from J, with 18 bases in between. Per the germline V gene, CDR1 is GTSNPN and CDR2 is SVGIG (reference sequence). CDR3 size: 16 residues. DNA of the CDR3: TGTGCCTGGAGTGTACCTGGGGGGGCTCAGGGAGAGACCCAGTACTTC. It codes for CAWSVPGGAQGETQYF.

The J gene is TRBJ2-2, the V gene TRBV6-5; TRBD2 is a possible D gene (6 bases). Trimming removed 7 bases at V and 9 bases at J, with 12 bases between. The CDR3 is 12 residues long. The germline gives CDR1 MNHEY, CDR2 SVGAGI. CDR3 residues: CASTPGSRELFF. In DNA form, the CDR3 reads TGTGCCAGCACTCCCGGGAGCAGGGAGCTGTTTTTT.

The chain is built from TRBV29-1 and TRBJ2-7; 11 bases agree with TRBD1. Germline trimming cut 4 bases from V and 6 bases from J; bases unmatched to any gene: 14. The CDR3 loop spans 16 amino acids. CDR1 is SQVTM and CDR2 is ANQGSEA in the germline V gene. Written as DNA, the CDR3 is TGCAGCGTTGTAGCGACCCCGGGACAGGGGGATCGCGAGCAGTACTTC. Its translation: CSVVATPGQGDREQYF.

The table lists this clone with a few counts. The V call is TRBV4-3, the J call TRBJ1-2; 9 bases agree with TRBD1. The J segment lost 1 base and the V segment lost 0 bases, leaving 9 bases of the junction unmatched. The CDR3 runs 18 residues. The V gene's germline CDR1 is LGHNA and CDR2 YSLEER. This CDR3 reads CASSQDSAGQGLNYGYTF. CDR3 nucleotides: TGCGCCAGCAGCCAAGATTCCGCGGGACAGGGCCTTAACTATGGCTACACCTTC.

This clone was detected a few times. The J gene is TRBJ1-1, the V gene TRBV7-6; the D is unclear. The CDR3 sequence is 12 residues long. V gave up 5 bases and J gave up 11 bases, with 15 bases separating them. Germline CDR1 reads SGHVS; CDR2 reads FNYEAQ. CDR3 in amino acids: CASSRDSEVAFF. The CDR3 DNA reads as TGTGCCAGCAGCCGGGATTCAGAGGTGGCTTTCTTT.

The chain employs TRBV6-1 and TRBJ2-1; D assignment may be TRBD1 or TRBD2 (6 bases each). The CDR3 has 15 residues. V lost 10 bases to trimming and J lost 5 bases, with 21 bases between them. Germline CDR1 and CDR2: MNHNS and SASEGT. The CDR3 region is CANAYEGGANNEQFF. CDR3 nucleotide sequence: TGTGCCAACGCCTATGAGGGGGGCGCGAACAATGAGCAGTTCTTC.

With regard to this clone: Other DNA sequences in this specimen translate into the identical CDR3. This chain links TRBV5-1 with TRBJ1-1, with D tentatively TRBD1 (5 bases). The V and J ends lost 0 bases and 2 bases respectively, with 8 bases between them. The germline CDR1 and CDR2 sequences are SGHRS and YFSETQ. The CDR3 contains 14 residues. The DNA of the CDR3 is TGCGCCAGCAGCTTGGAAGGACAAAACACTGAAGCTTTCTTT. This gives the protein CASSLEGQNTEAFF.

This clone has more than one count but fewer than ten. This sequence joins TRBV30 and TRBJ1-2; no reliable D call. The germline V and J ends were trimmed by 0 bases and 6 bases, with 8 bases remaining between them. This CDR3 is 12 amino acids long. The V gene's germline CDR1 is GTSNPN and CDR2 SVGIG (reference sequence). DNA of the CDR3: TGTGCCTGGAGTGTTGGAAATCATGGCTACACCTTC. Its protein product is CAWSVGNHGYTF.

CDR3 bases: TGTGCCAGCACAGAAGATAATACGTTCGAGCAGTACTTC. This gives the protein CASTEDNTFEQYF. The rearrangement joins TRBV28 to TRBJ2-7; no firm D call. From germline, CDR1 is MDHEN and CDR2 SYDVKM. The ends were cut back, 7 bases at V and 6 bases at J, with 16 bases in the middle. The CDR3 runs 13 residues.

This clone has only a few counts. The rearrangement links TRBV10-3 to TRBJ2-1; 7 positions agree with TRBD2. The germline V gene has CDR1 ENHRY and CDR2 SYGVKD. This CDR3 spans 13 amino acids. With V trimmed by 11 bases and J by 8 bases, 12 bases remained unmatched. Here the CDR3 DNA reads TGTGCCGGGACTACTTCCATGGGGGATGAGCAGTTCTTC. This encodes CAGTTSMGDEQFF.

This clone was detected many times. The chain uses TRBV10-3 and TRBJ2-5; D is possibly TRBD1 (6 bases). The CDR3 extends over 15 amino acids. Germline loops: CDR1 ENHRY, CDR2 SYGVKD. V lost 0 bases, J lost 1 base, and 9 bases lay in between. The CDR3 DNA is TGTGCCATCAGTGAGTCGACAGGAATCCAAGAGACCCAGTACTTC. This gives the protein CAISESTGIQETQYF.

The CDR3 reads CASSSLSRETQYF. The CDR3 DNA follows: TGTGCCAGCAGTTCACTATCCCGGGAGACCCAGTACTTC. The gene calls are TRBV27 and TRBJ2-5; D is uncertain. The germline V and J ends were trimmed by 4 bases and 5 bases, with 11 bases remaining between them. The CDR3 is 13 residues long. Germline V gene data show CDR1 as MNHEY and CDR2 as SMNVEV (reference sequence).

This clone was seen a handful of times. The chain employs TRBV7-2 and TRBJ2-7; 9 positions match TRBD1. The CDR3 is 15 amino acids. With V trimmed by 4 bases and J by 5 bases, 9 bases remained unmatched. CDR1 is SGHTA and CDR2 is FQGNSA in the germline V gene. The CDR3 DNA sequence: TGTGCCAGCAGCTCAGGGGGGACAGGGTCCAACGAGCAGTACTTC. It translates to CASSSGGTGSNEQYF.